This paragraph reports one T cell receptor beta chain. Measured with immunoSEQ multiplex PCR; TCRdb has only the in-frame clones, and not every one. The sample comprises 300,000 to 400,000 clones, roughly 87% of which are singletons, and 1% rests with the top ten. The data belong to a study of blood T cell repertoires in COVID-19. Overall study: Material from acute and convalescent COVID-19 was sourced from the United States, Italy and Spain.

The CDR3 contains 14 residues. The J segment lost 6 bases and the V segment lost 5 bases, leaving 9 bases of the junction unmatched. Germline V gene lookup returns CDR1 SEHNR and CDR2 FQNEAQ (reference sequence). Sequenced input: PBMCs or T cells enriched from blood (not recorded which). V and J are TRBV7-9 and TRBJ1-1; 7 bases align to TRBD1. The sequence was collected from a woman aged 25-40 years who had recovered from COVID-19. Written as DNA, the CDR3 is TGTGCCAGCAGCCCACTGCAGCAGGGGGCTGAAGCTTTCTTT. This translates into CASSPLQQGAEAFF.